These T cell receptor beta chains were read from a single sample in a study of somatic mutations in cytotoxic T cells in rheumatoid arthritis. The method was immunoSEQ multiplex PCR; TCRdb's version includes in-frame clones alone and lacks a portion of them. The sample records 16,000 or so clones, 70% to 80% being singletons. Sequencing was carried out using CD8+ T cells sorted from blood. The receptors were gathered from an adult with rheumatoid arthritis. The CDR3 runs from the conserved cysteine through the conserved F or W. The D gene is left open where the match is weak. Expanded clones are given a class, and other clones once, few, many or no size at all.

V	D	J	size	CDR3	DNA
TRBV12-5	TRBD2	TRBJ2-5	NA	CASGLAGGFQETQYF	TGTGCTAGTGGGTTAGCGGGGGGTTTCCAAGAGACCCAGTACTTC
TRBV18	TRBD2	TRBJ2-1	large	CASSPPGLAGDYNEQFF	TGTGCCAGCTCACCACCCGGCCTAGCGGGGGATTACAATGAGCAGTTCTTC
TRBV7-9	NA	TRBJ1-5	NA	CASSFGPEPQHF	TGTGCCAGCAGCTTTGGGCCGGAGCCCCAGCATTTT
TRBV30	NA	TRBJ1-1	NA	CAWSETGLGTEAFF	TGTGCCTGGAGTGAAACAGGGTTAGGGACTGAAGCTTTCTTT
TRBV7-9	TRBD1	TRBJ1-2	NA	CASSWGVGQGVDYTF	TGTGCCAGCAGCTGGGGCGTAGGACAGGGGGTGGACTACACCTTC
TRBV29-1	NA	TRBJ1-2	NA	CSVVADKSLYGYTF	TGCAGCGTTGTAGCAGACAAATCTTTATATGGCTACACCTTC
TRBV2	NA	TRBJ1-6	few	CASSESLVGSPLHF	TGTGCCAGCAGTGAGTCCCTAGTAGGGTCACCCCTCCACTTT
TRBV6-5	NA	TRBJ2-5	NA	CASSYTQGAETQYF	TGTGCCAGCAGTTACACCCAGGGTGCTGAGACCCAGTACTTC
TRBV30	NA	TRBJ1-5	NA	CAWSPGVNQPQHF	TGTGCCTGGAGTCCGGGGGTCAATCAGCCCCAGCATTTT
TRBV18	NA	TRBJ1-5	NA	CASSSTGVDNQPQHF	TGTGCCAGCTCATCAACCGGTGTGGACAATCAGCCCCAGCATTTT
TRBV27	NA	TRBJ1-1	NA	CASGTIGGNTEAFF	TGTGCCAGCGGGACTATCGGGGGAAACACTGAAGCTTTCTTT
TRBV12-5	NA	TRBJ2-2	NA	CASGPNTGELFF	TGTGCTAGTGGTCCTAACACCGGGGAGCTGTTTTTT
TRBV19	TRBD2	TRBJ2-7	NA	CASSISLAGTGEQYF	TGTGCCAGTAGTATATCCCTAGCGGGGACGGGCGAGCAGTACTTC
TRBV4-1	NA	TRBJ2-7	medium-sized	CASSTFLGSSSYEQYF	TGCGCCAGCAGCACATTCCTAGGATCGAGCTCCTACGAGCAGTACTTC
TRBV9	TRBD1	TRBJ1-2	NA	CASSPTGSGYTF	TGTGCCAGCAGCCCGACAGGGTCTGGCTACACCTTC
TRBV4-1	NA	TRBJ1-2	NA	CASSRGVNYGYTF	TGCGCCAGCAGCCGAGGGGTCAACTATGGCTACACCTTC
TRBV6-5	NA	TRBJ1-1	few	CASKLSGRTDEAFF	TGTGCCAGCAAGTTGTCGGGACGTACGGATGAAGCTTTCTTT
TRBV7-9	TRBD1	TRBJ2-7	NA	CASSGDRGSFYEQYF	TGTGCCAGCAGCGGCGACAGGGGGTCTTTCTACGAGCAGTACTTC